This TCR beta chain was recorded in a study of shared clonotypes between healthy human individuals. The V end lost 5 bases, the J end lost 5 bases, and 9 bases lay between the germline ends. The CDR3 covers 13 residues. Germline V gene lookup returns CDR1 MNHNS and CDR2 SASEGT. Donation came from healthy HIV-negative adults that had no recent acute infections or vaccinations. Subsets obtained from CD4+ cells comprised CD45RA+ naive and CD45RA-negative memory cells. Sorted-subset replicate PCRs used 200 to 250 ng DNA, approximately 27,000 T cell genomes. The authors' processing: ImmunoSEQ only sent back junction sequences with no quality scores, so filtering was done differently. Using immunoSEQ multiplex PCR, the repertoire was profiled, and TCRdb retains in-frame clones only, with some absent. V, J and clone size are taken as reported in that table, and D and trimming were inferred from the DNA itself. The repertoire holds 2 million to 3 million clones, with about 92% as singletons.

This clonotype originated in a man aged 18 to 35 in good health. Sequenced sample: naive CD4+ T cells sorted from blood. Subset specified: CD45RA+ positively selected. This sequence joins TRBV6-1 and TRBJ2-2; a weak D match, TRBD1 (6 bases). CDR3: CASSHRVTGELFF. Here the CDR3 DNA reads TGTGCCAGCAGTCACAGGGTAACCGGGGAGCTGTTTTTT.